Listed below are T cell receptor beta chains from one sample, sequenced in a study of neurological immune-mediated disorders. From the 5' RACE reads, TCRdb called clonotypes with MiXCR, one entry per CDR3 protein. This table has 75,000 to 95,000 distinct CDR3 sequences, more than 15% appearing once. The sample taken for sequencing was PBMCs. These TCRs come from a woman aged 40 to 49 in good health. The conserved cysteine and the conserved F or W are not part of the CDR3 here. Clone size, where shown, is once, few, many, or a class for clones that have expanded.

clone size	V gene	J gene	CDR3 protein
many	TRBV5-1	TRBJ1-3	ASSYDKSPGNTIY
few	TRBV27	TRBJ2-1	ASSLFLSAGSEQF
many	TRBV6-1	TRBJ1-1	ASSAILYTEAF
many	TRBV5-1	TRBJ1-4	ASSLRGANEKLF
many	TRBV6-5	TRBJ1-2	ASSPRDSYGYT
NA	TRBV12-2	TRBJ2-5	ASRYLGRAQETQY
few	TRBV20-1	TRBJ2-3	SATRGTDTQY
many	TRBV10-3	TRBJ1-2	AISESKDLGYYGYT
many	TRBV3-1	TRBJ2-3	ASSQGLAGGSTTDTQY
many	TRBV20-1	TRBJ2-5	STQGAQTETQY
many	TRBV7-9	TRBJ2-2	ASSPILQNTGELF
many	TRBV5-1	TRBJ2-2	ASSLWDRRNTGELF
NA	TRBV7-2	TRBJ1-4	ASQGGGGKLF
many	TRBV4-2	TRBJ1-2	ASSQEWTPTNYGYT
many	TRBV4-1	TRBJ2-5	ASSQDGLAGETQY
many	TRBV5-5	TRBJ2-2	ASSYWFALNTGELF
many	TRBV6-1	TRBJ2-5	ASSEARPIGETQY
NA	TRBV29-1	TRBJ1-2	SVEDLPYRYGYT
many	TRBV5-6	TRBJ1-1	ASKGSGEDTEAF
many	TRBV5-1	TRBJ1-1	ASSPSSTGNTEAF
many	TRBV2	TRBJ1-2	ASSEIIPGQESNYGYT
NA	TRBV15	TRBJ2-3	ATSREGKSTDTQY
NA	TRBV28	TRBJ2-1	ASRLSSGRAFNEQF
many	TRBV5-1	TRBJ2-6	ASSLKGQWGKGANVLT
many	TRBV20-1	TRBJ2-3	SAITSGGLDTQY
many	TRBV20-1	TRBJ1-2	SARDTGYYGYT